The 9 T cell receptor beta chains presented below share a single source sample, sequenced in a study of T cell changes during pregnancy in multiple sclerosis. The repertoire was sequenced with immunoSEQ multiplex PCR; TCRdb's copy has only in-frame clones and lacks some. The sample includes about 36,000 clones, about 88% seen only once; the top ten take 10% to 12%. Sequencing was performed on CD8+ T cells from peripheral blood mononuclear cells, taken in the third trimester of pregnancy. Receptors were obtained from a female donor with multiple sclerosis, enrolled in a pregnancy study.

The J gene is TRBJ2-7, the V gene TRBV11-2; 10 positions match TRBD1. The trim removed 4 bases at V and 4 bases at J, leaving 13 bases unmatched. Germline V CDR1 and CDR2: SGHAT, FQNNGV. CDR3 length: 17 residues. The CDR3 DNA follows: TGTGCCAGCAGCTCTCCGATACCGGGACAGGGGACTTACGAGCAGTACTTC. This translates into CASSSPIPGQGTYEQYF. Drawing the rest from reference TRBV11-2 and TRBJ2-7, the complete variable domain is EAGVAQSPRYKIIEKRQSVAFWCNPISGHATLYWYQQILGQGPKLLIQFQNNGVVDDSQLPKDRFSAERLKGVDSTLKIQPAKLEDSAVYLCASSSPIPGQGTYEQYFGPGTRLTVT.

The chain employs TRBV12-5 and TRBJ2-2; D not resolved. The CDR3 loop spans 15 amino acids. The germline V and J ends were trimmed by 5 bases and 6 bases, with 16 bases remaining between them. Germline V gene sequence: CDR1 LGHNT, CDR2 FRNRAP. CDR3 loop: CASGIPLRTPGELFF. CDR3 coding DNA: TGTGCTAGTGGTATCCCGCTCCGTACACCCGGGGAGCTGTTTTTT.

The genes are TRBV4-2 and TRBJ2-7; 8 bases are a match to TRBD2. The CDR3 has 16 amino acids. CDR1 is LGHNA and CDR2 is YNFKEQ in the germline V gene. The ends lost 4 bases at V and 5 bases at J; junction bases unmatched: 13. The CDR3 region is CASSPEEGRGVHEQYF. CDR3 nucleotides: TGTGCCAGCAGCCCAGAAGAGGGGCGGGGGGTTCACGAGCAGTACTTC.

The rearrangement joins TRBV11-2 to TRBJ1-1; D is unclear. The CDR3 has 14 amino acids. The germline CDR1 and CDR2 sequences are SGHAT and FQNNGV. The V gene lost 0 bases and the J gene lost 4 bases, with 9 bases spanning the gap. CDR3 in DNA: TGTGCCAGCAGCTTAGATAAGAGATCCACTGAAGCTTTCTTT. This gives the protein CASSLDKRSTEAFF.

The chain is built from TRBV6-1 and TRBJ1-1, with D perhaps matching TRBD1 (6 bases). Germline-derived CDR1 and CDR2 are MNHNS and SASEGT. The CDR3 consists of 13 residues. Trimming shortened V by 4 bases and J by 5 bases, and 11 bases separated the two germline ends. The CDR3 nucleotides are TGTGCCAGCAGTGTATCTGGACAGACTGAAGCTTTCTTT. Residues: CASSVSGQTEAFF.

V and J are TRBV13 and TRBJ2-1; possible D gene TRBD2, 6 bases. Between the trimmed V and J ends, which lost 8 bases and 4 bases, there was a span of 18 bases. Germline CDR1 PRHDT, CDR2 FYEKMQ (reference sequence). There are 15 residues in the CDR3. The CDR3 DNA sequence: TGTGCCAGCGGGGGGTTGAGGGGAGTGTACAATGAGCAGTTCTTC. Protein product: CASGGLRGVYNEQFF. Together with reference TRBV13 and TRBJ2-1, the CDR3 gives the full variable domain: AAGVIQSPRHLIKEKRETATLKCYPIPRHDTVYWYQQGPGQDPQFLISFYEKMQSDKGSIPDRFSAQQFSDYHSELNMSSLELGDSALYFCASGGLRGVYNEQFFGPGTRLTVL.

V usage is TRBV7-3 and J usage is TRBJ1-2; D is possibly TRBD1 (5 bases). In germline, CDR1 is SGHTA, CDR2 FQGTGA. This CDR3 is 13 amino acids long. V was shortened by 0 bases and J by 4 bases, with 6 bases between the two germline ends. CDR3 sequence reads: CASSLTGAYGYTF. The CDR3 DNA reads as TGTGCCAGCAGCTTAACAGGGGCCTATGGCTACACCTTC.

The chain links TRBV6-4 to TRBJ1-2, with D perhaps TRBD1 (6 bases). The CDR3 has 15 amino acids. Trimming took 0 bases from V and 7 from J, leaving 15 bases between them. The germline V gene encodes CDR1 MRHNA and CDR2 SNTAGT. This chain's CDR3 is CASSDSWGHDGGYTF. CDR3 nucleotide sequence: TGTGCCAGCAGTGACTCGTGGGGGCACGATGGTGGCTACACCTTC.

The CDR3 nucleotides read TGTGCCAGCAGCCAAGAGAGGGTACTGAACTATGGCTACACCTTC. Amino acids: CASSQERVLNYGYTF. V usage is TRBV14 and J usage is TRBJ1-2; D ambiguous. The length of the CDR3 is 15 residues. CDR1 is SGHDN, CDR2 FVKESK, per germline. Between the trimmed V and J ends, which lost 0 bases and 2 bases, there was a span of 10 bases.